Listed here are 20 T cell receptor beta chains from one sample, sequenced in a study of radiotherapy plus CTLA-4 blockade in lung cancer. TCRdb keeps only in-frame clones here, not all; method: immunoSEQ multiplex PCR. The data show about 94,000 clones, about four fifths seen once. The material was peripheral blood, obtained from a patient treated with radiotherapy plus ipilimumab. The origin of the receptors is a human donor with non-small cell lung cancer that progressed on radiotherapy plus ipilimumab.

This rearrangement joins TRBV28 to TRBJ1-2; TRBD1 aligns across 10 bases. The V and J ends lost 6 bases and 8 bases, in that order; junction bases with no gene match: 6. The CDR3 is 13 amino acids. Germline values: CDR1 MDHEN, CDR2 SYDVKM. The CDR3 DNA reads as TGTGCCAGCAGACGACAGGGGGCGAGAGGCTACACCTTC. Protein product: CASRRQGARGYTF.

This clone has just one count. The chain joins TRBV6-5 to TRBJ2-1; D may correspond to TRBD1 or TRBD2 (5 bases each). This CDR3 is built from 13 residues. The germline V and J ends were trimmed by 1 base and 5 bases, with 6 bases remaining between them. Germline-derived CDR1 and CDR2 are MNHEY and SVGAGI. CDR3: CASSYWGNNEQFF. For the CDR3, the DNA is TGTGCCAGCAGTTACTGGGGGAACAATGAGCAGTTCTTC.

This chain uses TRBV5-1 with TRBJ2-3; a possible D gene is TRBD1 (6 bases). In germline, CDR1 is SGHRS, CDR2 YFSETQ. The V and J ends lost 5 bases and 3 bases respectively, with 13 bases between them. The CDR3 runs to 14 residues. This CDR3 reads CASRAKDRTDTQYF. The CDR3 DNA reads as TGCGCCAGCAGAGCGAAGGACAGAACAGATACGCAGTATTTT. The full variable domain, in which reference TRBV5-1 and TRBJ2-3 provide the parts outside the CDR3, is KAGVTQTPRYLIKTRGQQVTLSCSPISGHRSVSWYQQTPGQGLQFLFEYFSETQRNKGNFPGRFSGRQFSNSRSEMNVSTLELGDSALYLCASRAKDRTDTQYFGPGTRLTVL.

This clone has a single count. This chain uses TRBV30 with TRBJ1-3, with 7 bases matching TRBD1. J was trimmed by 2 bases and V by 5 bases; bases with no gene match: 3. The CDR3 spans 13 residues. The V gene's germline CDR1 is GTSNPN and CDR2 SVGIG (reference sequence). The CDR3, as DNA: TGTGCCTGGCAGACAGGGACTGGAAACACCATATATTTT. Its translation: CAWQTGTGNTIYF. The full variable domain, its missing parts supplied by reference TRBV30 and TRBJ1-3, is SQTIHQWPATLVQPVGSPLSLECTVEGTSNPNLYWYRQAAGRGLQLLFYSVGIGQISSEVPQNLSASRPQDRQFILSSKKLLLSDSGFYLCAWQTGTGNTIYFGEGSWLTVV.

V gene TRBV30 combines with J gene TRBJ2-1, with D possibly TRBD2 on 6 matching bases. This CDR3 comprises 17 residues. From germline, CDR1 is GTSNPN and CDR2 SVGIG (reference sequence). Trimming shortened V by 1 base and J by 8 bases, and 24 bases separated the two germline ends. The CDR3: CAWSGGVRDFQAYEQFF. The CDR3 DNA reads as TGTGCCTGGAGTGGGGGGGTGCGGGACTTCCAGGCCTATGAGCAGTTCTTC.

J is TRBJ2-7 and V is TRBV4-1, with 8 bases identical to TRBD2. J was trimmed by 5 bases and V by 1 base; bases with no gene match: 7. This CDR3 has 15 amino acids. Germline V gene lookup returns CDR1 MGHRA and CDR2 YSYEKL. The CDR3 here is CASSQGRWTSNEQYF. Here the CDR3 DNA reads TGCGCCAGCAGCCAAGGGCGATGGACTAGCAACGAGCAGTACTTC.

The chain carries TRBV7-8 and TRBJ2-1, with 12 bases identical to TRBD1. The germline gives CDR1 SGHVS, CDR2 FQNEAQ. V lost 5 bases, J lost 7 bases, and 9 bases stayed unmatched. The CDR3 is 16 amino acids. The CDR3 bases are TGTGCCAGCAGCGAAAGGGACAGGGGGCTGATTAATGAGCAGTTCTTC. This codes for CASSERDRGLINEQFF.

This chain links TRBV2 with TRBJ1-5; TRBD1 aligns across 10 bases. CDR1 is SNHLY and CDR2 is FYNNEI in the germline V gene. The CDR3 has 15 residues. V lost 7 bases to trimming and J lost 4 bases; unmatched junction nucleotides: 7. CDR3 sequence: CASNPGQGQNQPQHF. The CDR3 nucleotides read TGTGCCAGCAACCCGGGACAGGGGCAAAATCAGCCCCAGCATTTT.

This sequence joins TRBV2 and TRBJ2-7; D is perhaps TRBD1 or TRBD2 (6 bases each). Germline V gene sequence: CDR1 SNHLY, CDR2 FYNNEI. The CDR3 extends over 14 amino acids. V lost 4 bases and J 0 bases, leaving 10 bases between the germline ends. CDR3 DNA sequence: TGTGCCAGCAGTGGTCGGGGGCTCTCCTACGAGCAGTACTTC. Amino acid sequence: CASSGRGLSYEQYF.

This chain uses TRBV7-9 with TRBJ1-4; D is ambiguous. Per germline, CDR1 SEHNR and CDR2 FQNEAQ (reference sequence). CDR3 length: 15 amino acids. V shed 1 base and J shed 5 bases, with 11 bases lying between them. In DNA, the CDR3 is TGTGCCAGCAGCTTAGAAGGCAGTAAAAATGAAAAACTGTTTTTT. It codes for CASSLEGSKNEKLFF.

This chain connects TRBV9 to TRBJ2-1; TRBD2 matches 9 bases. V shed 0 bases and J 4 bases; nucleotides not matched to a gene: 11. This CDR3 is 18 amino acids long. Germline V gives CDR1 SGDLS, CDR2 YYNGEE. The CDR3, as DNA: TGTGCCAGCAGCGTAGCCCCCTTCGCTAGCGGGAATTACAATGAGCAGTTCTTC. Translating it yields CASSVAPFASGNYNEQFF.

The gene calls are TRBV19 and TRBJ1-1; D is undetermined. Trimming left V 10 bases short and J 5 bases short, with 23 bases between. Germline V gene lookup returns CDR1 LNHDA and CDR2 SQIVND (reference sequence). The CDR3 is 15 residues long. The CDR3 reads CATTKQFTTGTEAFF. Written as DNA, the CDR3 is TGTGCCACCACCAAACAATTTACGACCGGGACTGAAGCTTTCTTT.

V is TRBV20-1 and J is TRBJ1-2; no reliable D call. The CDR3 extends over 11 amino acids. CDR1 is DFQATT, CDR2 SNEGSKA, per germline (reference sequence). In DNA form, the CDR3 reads TGCAGCGAGGACTTGATCTATGGCTACACCTTC. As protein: CSEDLIYGYTF.

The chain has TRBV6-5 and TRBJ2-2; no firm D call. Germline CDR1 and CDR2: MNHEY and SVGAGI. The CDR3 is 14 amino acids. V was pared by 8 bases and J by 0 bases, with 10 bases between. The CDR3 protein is CASLRLTNTGELFF. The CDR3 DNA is TGTGCCAGCCTCAGACTTACGAACACCGGGGAGCTGTTTTTT.

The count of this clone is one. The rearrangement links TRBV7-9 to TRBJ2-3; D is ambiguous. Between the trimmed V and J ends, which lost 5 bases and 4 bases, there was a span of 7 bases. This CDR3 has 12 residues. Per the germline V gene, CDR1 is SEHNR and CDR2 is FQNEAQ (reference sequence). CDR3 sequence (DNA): TGTGCCAGCAGCCCCGAGGCAGATACGCAGTATTTT. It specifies CASSPEADTQYF.

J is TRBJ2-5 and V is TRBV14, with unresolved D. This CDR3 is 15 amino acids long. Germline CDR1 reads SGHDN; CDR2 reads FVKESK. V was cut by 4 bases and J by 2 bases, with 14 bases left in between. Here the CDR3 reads CASSPGQALQETQYF. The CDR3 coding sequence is TGTGCCAGCAGCCCAGGCCAGGCGCTACAAGAGACCCAGTACTTC.

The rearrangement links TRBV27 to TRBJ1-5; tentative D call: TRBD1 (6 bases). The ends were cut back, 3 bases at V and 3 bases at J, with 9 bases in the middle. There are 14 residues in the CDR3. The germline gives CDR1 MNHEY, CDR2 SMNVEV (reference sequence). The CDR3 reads CASSLGHINQPQHF. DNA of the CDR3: TGTGCCAGCAGTTTGGGACACATCAATCAGCCCCAGCATTTT.

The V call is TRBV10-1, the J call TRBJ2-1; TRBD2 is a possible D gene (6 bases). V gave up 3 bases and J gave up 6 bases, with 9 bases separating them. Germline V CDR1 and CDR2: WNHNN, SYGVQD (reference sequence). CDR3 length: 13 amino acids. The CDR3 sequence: CASSEGTFNEQFF. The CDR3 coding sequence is TGCGCCAGCAGTGAAGGGACTTTCAATGAGCAGTTCTTC.

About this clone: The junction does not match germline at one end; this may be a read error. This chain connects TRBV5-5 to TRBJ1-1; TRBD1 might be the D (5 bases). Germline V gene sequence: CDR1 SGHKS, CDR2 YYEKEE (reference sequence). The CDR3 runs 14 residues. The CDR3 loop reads CASSLGPGSTEAFF. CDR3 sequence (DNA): TGTGCCAGCAGTTTGGGCCCAGGGAGCACTGAAGCTTTCTTT.

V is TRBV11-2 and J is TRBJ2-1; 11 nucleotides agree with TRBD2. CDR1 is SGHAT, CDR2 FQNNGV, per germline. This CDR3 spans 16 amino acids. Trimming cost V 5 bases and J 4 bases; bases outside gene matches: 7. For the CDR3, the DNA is TGTGCCAGCAGCCCTGAACTAGCGGGAGCGTACAATGAGCAGTTCTTC. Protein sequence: CASSPELAGAYNEQFF.